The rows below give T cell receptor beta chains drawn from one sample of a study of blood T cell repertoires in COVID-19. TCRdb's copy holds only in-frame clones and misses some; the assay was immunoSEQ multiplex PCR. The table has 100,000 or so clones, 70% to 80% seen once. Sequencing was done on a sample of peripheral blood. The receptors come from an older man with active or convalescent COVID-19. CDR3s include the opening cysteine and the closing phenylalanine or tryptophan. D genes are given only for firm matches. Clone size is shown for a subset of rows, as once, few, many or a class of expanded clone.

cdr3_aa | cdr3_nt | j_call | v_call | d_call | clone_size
CSVVRTSGLGYEQYF | TGCAGCGTTGTCCGGACTAGCGGTCTCGGCTACGAGCAGTACTTC | TRBJ2-7 | TRBV29-1 | TRBD2 | few
CASSGTGGRQPQHF | TGTGCCAGCAGCGGAACAGGGGGGAGGCAGCCCCAGCATTTT | TRBJ1-5 | TRBV2 | TRBD1 | NA
CASSKQGMGNQPQHF | TGTGCCAGCAGTAAACAGGGGATGGGCAATCAGCCCCAGCATTTT | TRBJ1-5 | TRBV2 | TRBD1 | once
CASTLGPPTDEQYF | TGTGCCAGCACCCTAGGCCCTCCGACAGACGAGCAGTACTTC | TRBJ2-7 | TRBV28 | NA | NA
CASSFRDRVDYGYTF | TGTGCCAGTAGCTTCCGGGACAGGGTCGACTATGGCTACACCTTC | TRBJ1-2 | TRBV19 | TRBD1 | NA
CASSPGTGEGEKLFF | TGTGCCAGCAGCCCTGGGACAGGGGAAGGTGAAAAACTGTTTTTT | TRBJ1-4 | TRBV7-7 | TRBD1 | NA
CASSKREGKRGLRRRNQPQHF | TGTGCCAGCAGCAAAAGGGAGGGGAAACGGGGACTTCGCCGGCGCAATCAGCCCCAGCATTTT | TRBJ1-5 | TRBV21-1 | NA | NA
CASSPRDRHFRGEKLFF | TGTGCCAGCAGTCCCCGGGACAGGCATTTCCGCGGGGAAAAACTGTTTTTT | TRBJ1-4 | TRBV6-6 | TRBD1 | NA
CASRLVFSGANVLTF | TGTGCCAGCAGACTTGTATTCTCTGGGGCCAACGTCCTGACTTTC | TRBJ2-6 | TRBV28 | NA | NA
CASSSQTGRNQPQHF | TGTGCCAGCAGCTCCCAAACAGGGCGGAATCAGCCCCAGCATTTT | TRBJ1-5 | TRBV7-2 | NA | NA
CASNTGLETQYF | TGTGCCAGCAATACAGGGTTGGAGACCCAGTACTTC | TRBJ2-5 | TRBV28 | NA | NA
CASSQGRQGSGTDTQYF | TGCGCCAGCAGCCAAGGAAGGCAGGGGTCGGGCACAGATACGCAGTATTTT | TRBJ2-3 | TRBV4-3 | NA | NA
CASSMSLAAYNEQFF | TGTGCCAGTAGTATGTCGCTAGCGGCCTACAATGAGCAGTTCTTC | TRBJ2-1 | TRBV19 | TRBD2 | NA
CATSDRRTSGVEQFF | TGTGCCACCAGTGACCGGCGGACTAGCGGGGTTGAGCAGTTCTTC | TRBJ2-1 | TRBV24-1 | TRBD2 | NA
CASSKKLMGLAESYNEQFF | TGTGCCAGCAGCAAAAAATTGATGGGACTAGCGGAATCCTACAATGAGCAGTTCTTC | TRBJ2-1 | TRBV11-3 | TRBD2 | NA
CASSYSPRSSDEQYF | TGTGCCAGCAGTTACTCGCCTCGTAGCAGTGACGAGCAGTACTTC | TRBJ2-7 | TRBV6-5 | NA | NA
CASSRQGARNTEAFF | TGCGCCAGCAGTAGACAGGGGGCCAGGAACACTGAAGCTTTCTTT | TRBJ1-1 | TRBV5-1 | TRBD1 | NA
CASSAQGLNSPLHF | TGCGCCAGCAGTGCTCAGGGACTTAATTCACCCCTCCACTTT | TRBJ1-6 | TRBV10-2 | NA | once
CASSLGQALYEQYF | TGTGCCAGCAGTTTGGGACAGGCCCTTTACGAGCAGTACTTC | TRBJ2-7 | TRBV27 | TRBD1 | NA
CASSSTGGRTEAFF | TGTGCCAGCAGTTCGACAGGGGGCCGTACTGAAGCTTTCTTT | TRBJ1-1 | TRBV6-5 | TRBD1 | NA
CASSDRSYGYTF | TGTGCCAGCAGTGACAGGAGCTATGGCTACACCTTC | TRBJ1-2 | TRBV28 | NA | few
CASSLDSGETQYF | TGCGCCAGCAGCTTGGACTCGGGAGAGACCCAGTACTTC | TRBJ2-5 | TRBV5-1 | NA | NA